This TCR beta chain originates from a study of CXCR3-negative and CXCR3-positive naive CD8 T cells. At the level of the study: Each library held about 1.5 +/- 0.3 million TRB reads, 110 million to 150 million in total.

Findings and limits, study-wide: More hydrophobic TRB CDR3s occurred in CXCR3-positive than in CXCR3-negative naive cells. Unlike memory cells, which differed, naive CXCR3-negative and CXCR3-positive cells had similar TRBV-TRBJ usage. Between one naive subset and the other, surface CD5 was comparable, and TCR strength was inferred from TRB CDR3 properties.

By phenotype, naive CD8+ T cells were CD45RO-CCR7+CD27+CD95-. As to this clonotype: Its antigen remains unidentified.

There are 12 residues in the CDR3. CDR1 and CDR2 (germline): WSHSY, SAAADI. UMI-tagged TRB cDNA libraries were built via 5' RACE. TCRdb reprocessed the 5' RACE reads, with one entry per CDR3 protein and no DNA. The sample holds roughly 120,000 distinct CDR3 sequences. The sample taken for sequencing was naive CXCR3+ CD8+ T cells from blood. As to subset: CD45RO-CCR7+CD27+CD95- naive CD8+ T cells expressing CXCR3 (TNR3+). The receptor was derived from a human donor in good health. Some clones in this sample may be carry-over from other donors' samples. The chain recombines TRBV10-2 with TRBJ2-1. CDR3 loop: CSTGTNWNAQFF.